This entry lists 14 T cell receptor beta chains sequenced from one sample in a study of response to subunit inactivated influenza vaccine. TCRdb ran MiXCR on the RT-PCR reads and lists one entry per CDR3 protein. Among a few hundred thousand distinct CDR3 sequences, roughly 9.8% were seen once, and the ten largest hold 10% to 15%. Source: PBMCs from blood, taken more than 35 days after vaccination. All receptors come from a man aged 50 to 59 who received an inactivated influenza vaccine.

This clonotype occurred a few times. The rearrangement links TRBV6-2 or TRBV6-3 to TRBJ2-3; D possibly corresponds to TRBD2 (6 bases). Germline CDR1 MNHEY, CDR2 SVGEGT. This CDR3 is 17 amino acids long. V lost 2 bases and J 3 bases, leaving 18 bases between the germline ends. CDR3 in amino acids: CASSYIFDKGLTDTQYF. As DNA, the CDR3 is TGTGCCAGCAGTTACATATTCGACAAAGGACTAACAGATACGCAGTATTTT.

This clonotype was counted at least ten times. The rearrangement joins TRBV10-3 to TRBJ1-5; D may be TRBD1 (5 bases). Trimming left V 3 bases short and J 2 bases short, with 8 bases between. Germline V lookup: CDR1 ENHRY, CDR2 SYGVKD. The CDR3 covers 14 residues. CDR3 in DNA: TGTGCCATCAGTGATGCCAGGGGCAATCAGCCCCAGCATTTT. This codes for CAISDARGNQPQHF.

The chain combines TRBV20-1 with TRBJ2-7, with unresolved D. Germline lookup yields CDR1 DFQATT and CDR2 SNEGSKA (reference sequence). V lost 2 bases and J lost 3, with 11 bases in between. This CDR3 spans 13 amino acids. For the CDR3, the DNA is TGCAGTGCTAGATACCCCCTTCACTACGAGCAGTACTTC. Its translation: CSARYPLHYEQYF.

V usage is TRBV10-3 and J usage is TRBJ2-7; TRBD2 aligns across 7 bases. Germline V gene lookup returns CDR1 ENHRY and CDR2 SYGVKD. The CDR3 length is 17 residues. Losses at the gene ends were 6 bases for V and 3 bases for J; bases not matched to a gene: 17. The CDR3 sequence: CAIRGFGSGRASYEQYF. For the CDR3, the DNA is TGTGCCATCAGAGGCTTCGGGTCTGGGAGGGCTAGCTACGAGCAGTACTTC.

This clonotype was counted a few times. The chain carries TRBV20-1 and TRBJ2-6, with TRBD2 as a possible D gene (5 bases). Germline V gene lookup returns CDR1 DFQATT and CDR2 SNEGSKA (reference sequence). This CDR3 is 15 amino acids long. Trimming stripped 2 bases from V and 0 bases from J, with 8 bases between. CDR3 in amino acids: CSARMGSSGANVLTF. The CDR3 DNA follows: TGCAGTGCTAGAATGGGGAGCTCTGGGGCCAACGTCCTGACTTTC.

The gene calls are TRBV29-1 and TRBJ2-1, with 7 bases aligning to TRBD2. After removal of 6 bases from V and 6 bases from J, the junction contained 5 bases not matched to a gene. Germline CDR1 and CDR2: SQVTM and ANQGSEA. The CDR3 totals 12 residues. DNA of the CDR3: TGCAGCGTCGGGGGGAGGGGCAATGAGCAGTTCTTC. This sequence encodes CSVGGRGNEQFF.

The chain combines TRBV20-1 with TRBJ2-7; D gene uncertain. V lost 5 bases and J lost 3, with 14 bases in between. Per germline, CDR1 DFQATT and CDR2 SNEGSKA (reference sequence). There are 13 residues in the CDR3. The CDR3 sequence: CSAQAAVHYEQYF. CDR3 nucleotides: TGCAGTGCTCAGGCGGCGGTCCACTACGAGCAGTACTTC.

Only a few counts were recorded for this clonotype. The CDR3 loop is CASRRGFGPGELFF. The CDR3, as DNA: TGTGCCAGCAGGAGGGGCTTTGGTCCCGGGGAGCTGTTTTTT. The chain uses TRBV14 and TRBJ2-2, with D possibly called TRBD1 or TRBD2 (5 bases each). Per the germline V gene, CDR1 is SGHDN and CDR2 is FVKESK. The V end was cut by 6 bases, the J end by 6 bases, with 14 bases between. This CDR3 contains 14 residues.

This clonotype was picked up a small number of times. The CDR3 nucleotides read TGCGCCAGCAAACAAAGGGCGGGGAGCTCCTACGAGCAGTACTTC. Amino acid sequence: CASKQRAGSSYEQYF. The chain recombines TRBV4-1 with TRBJ2-7, with D perhaps TRBD2 (6 bases). V was cut by 7 bases and J by 0 bases, with 16 bases left in between. The length of the CDR3 is 15 residues. CDR1 and CDR2 from the germline V gene are MGHRA and YSYEKL.

V is TRBV7-2 and J is TRBJ1-1; 7 bases are a match to TRBD1. J lost 4 bases, V lost 6 bases, and 8 bases had no gene match. The CDR3 length is 14 residues. Germline V gene sequence: CDR1 SGHTA, CDR2 FQGNSA. The CDR3 sequence: CASRRDRVGTEAFF. Here the CDR3 DNA reads TGTGCCAGCAGACGAGACAGGGTCGGCACTGAAGCTTTCTTT.

To note about this clonotype: The junction differs from germline at one of its ends, possibly a read error. The V gene is TRBV7-9, the J gene TRBJ2-2; 9 bases map to TRBD1. The CDR3 contains 15 residues. Looked up from germline, CDR1 is SEHNR and CDR2 is FQNEAQ (reference sequence). The CDR3 coding sequence is TGTGCCATCAGCAAGGACAGGGGTGACACCGGGGAGCTGTTTTTT. It is translated as CAISKDRGDTGELFF. The full variable domain, completed using reference TRBV7-9 and TRBJ2-2, is DTGVSQNPRHKITKRGQNVTFRCDPISEHNRLYWYRQTLGQGPEFLTYFQNEAQLEKSRLLSDRFSAERPKGSFSTLEIQRTEQGDSAMYLCAISKDRGDTGELFFGEGSRLTVL.

The chain has TRBV3-1 and TRBJ2-1, with 9 bases lining up with TRBD1. The ends lost 1 base at V and 4 bases at J; junction bases unmatched: 2. Looked up from germline, CDR1 is LGHDT and CDR2 is YNNKEL (reference sequence). This CDR3 contains 15 residues. CDR3 amino acids: CASSQGTGAYNEQFF. CDR3 nucleotides: TGTGCCAGCAGCCAAGGGACAGGGGCGTACAATGAGCAGTTCTTC.

The rearrangement uses TRBV27 and TRBJ2-5; 8 bases line up with TRBD1. Germline V gene data show CDR1 as MNHEY and CDR2 as SMNVEV (reference sequence). V shed 6 bases, J shed 4 bases, and the junction held 13 bases outside the gene matches. The CDR3 contains 16 residues. This CDR3 reads CASRAQGAITPETQYF. CDR3 DNA sequence: TGTGCCAGCAGGGCGCAGGGGGCCATCACTCCAGAGACCCAGTACTTC.

The CDR3 spells CASSLVPRDSKQFF. The CDR3, as DNA: TGTGCCAGCAGCCTTGTACCCCGGGACAGTAAGCAGTTCTTC. The rearrangement uses TRBV4-2 and TRBJ2-1; 7 bases map to TRBD1. Unmatched junction bases numbered 11, after V lost 4 bases and J lost 11 bases. CDR3 length equals 14 residues. Germline loops: CDR1 LGHNA, CDR2 YNFKEQ.